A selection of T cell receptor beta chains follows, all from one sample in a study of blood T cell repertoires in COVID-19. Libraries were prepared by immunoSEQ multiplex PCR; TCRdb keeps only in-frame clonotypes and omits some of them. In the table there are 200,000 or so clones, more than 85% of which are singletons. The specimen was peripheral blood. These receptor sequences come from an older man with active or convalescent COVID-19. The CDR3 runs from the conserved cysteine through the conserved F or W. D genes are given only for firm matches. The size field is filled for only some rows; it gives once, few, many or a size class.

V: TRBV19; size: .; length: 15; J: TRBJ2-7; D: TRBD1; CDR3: CASSLWTGTSYEQYF; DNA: TGTGCCAGTAGTCTGTGGACAGGCACCTCCTACGAGCAGTACTTC
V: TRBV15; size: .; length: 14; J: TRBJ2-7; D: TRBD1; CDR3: CATSSRQGAYEQYF; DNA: TGTGCCACCAGCAGCAGACAGGGGGCCTACGAGCAGTACTTC
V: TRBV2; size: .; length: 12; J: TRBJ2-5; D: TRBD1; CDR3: CASSGDRVTQYF; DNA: TGTGCCAGCAGTGGGGACAGGGTGACCCAGTACTTC
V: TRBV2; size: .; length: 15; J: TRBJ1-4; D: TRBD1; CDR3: CASSLTLDRGEKLFF; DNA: TGTGCCAGCAGTCTGACTCTGGACAGGGGAGAAAAACTGTTTTTT
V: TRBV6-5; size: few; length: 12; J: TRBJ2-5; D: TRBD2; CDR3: CASSQTSGGMYF; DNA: TGTGCCAGCAGCCAGACTAGCGGGGGGATGTACTTC
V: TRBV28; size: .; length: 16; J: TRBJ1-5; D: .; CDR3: CASSGPGGAGNQPQHF; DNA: TGTGCCAGCAGTGGCCCGGGAGGGGCGGGCAATCAGCCCCAGCATTTT
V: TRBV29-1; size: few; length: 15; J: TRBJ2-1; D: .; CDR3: CSVSGAAPFLNEQFF; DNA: TGCAGCGTTTCGGGAGCAGCCCCGTTTCTCAATGAGCAGTTCTTC
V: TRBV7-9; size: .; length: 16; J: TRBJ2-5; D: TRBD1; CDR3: CASSLEGPTGRKTQYF; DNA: TGTGCCAGCAGCTTAGAAGGCCCGACAGGGCGGAAGACCCAGTACTTC
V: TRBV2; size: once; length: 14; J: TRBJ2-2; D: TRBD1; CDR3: CASWTGFNTGELFF; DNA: TGTGCCAGCTGGACAGGGTTTAACACCGGGGAGCTGTTTTTT
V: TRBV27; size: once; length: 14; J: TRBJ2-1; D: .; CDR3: CATSLVGGRNEQFF; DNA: TGTGCCACCAGTTTGGTTGGGGGGAGGAATGAGCAGTTCTTC
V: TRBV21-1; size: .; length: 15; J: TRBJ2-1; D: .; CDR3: CASSTRPMSYNEQFF; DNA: TGTGCCAGCAGCACGCGCCCTATGTCCTACAATGAGCAGTTCTTC
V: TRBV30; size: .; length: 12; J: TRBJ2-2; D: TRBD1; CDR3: CASGGASGELFF; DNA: TGTGCCTCAGGGGGCGCGTCCGGGGAGCTGTTTTTT
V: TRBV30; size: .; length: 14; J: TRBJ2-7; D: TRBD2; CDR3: CAWSPSGTSGPGDF; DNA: TGTGCCTGGAGTCCTTCCGGGACTAGCGGCCCGGGTGACTTC
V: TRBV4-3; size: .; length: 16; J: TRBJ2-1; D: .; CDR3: CASSQDTRGSYNEQFF; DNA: TGCGCCAGCAGCCAAGATACTAGAGGGTCCTACAATGAGCAGTTCTTC
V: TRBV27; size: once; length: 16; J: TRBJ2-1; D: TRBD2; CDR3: CASSATRGATFNEQFF; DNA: TGTGCCAGCAGTGCAACGCGGGGGGCTACCTTCAATGAGCAGTTCTTC